The T cell receptor (beta chain) under discussion was sequenced for a study of tumor-infiltrating lymphocytes in primary liver carcinoma. Study as a whole: The study included patients who were men and women aged 30 to 69 years.

In the case of this clonotype: A much larger clone sits a single nucleotide away, making a read error possible.

Synthesis of TCR beta cDNA was carried out from 500 ng total RNA with a constant-region primer. TCR beta libraries came from three nested multiplex PCR rounds using slightly modified ARM-PCR. Use of TRBV1-TRBV30 forward primers with a C-beta reverse primer characterized the first two PCR rounds, which lasted about 9 cycles each. From the multiplex PCR reads, TCRdb called clonotypes with MiXCR, one entry per CDR3 protein. The sample consists of 100,000 or so distinct CDR3 sequences, about 62% of them appearing once. CDR3 length equals 15 residues. Between the trimmed V and J ends, which lost 4 bases and 5 bases, there was a span of 17 bases. Germline assignment: CDR1 MDHEN and CDR2 SYDVKM. Each 20-30 mg portion of unsorted bulk tissue served as the source for co-extraction of RNA and DNA. Patients' primary liver carcinoma was surgically resected. Patients were treatment-naive with chronic HBV infection. Every tumor contributed samples taken at five separate regions.

The receptor was derived from a woman aged 55-70 years with primary liver carcinoma and hepatitis B virus infection. This sequence joins TRBV28 and TRBJ1-1; D gene ambiguous. Input material: liver tumor tissue from sampling region 2. The subset: tumor region T2, inferior pole. CDR3: CASSSAPTAGTEAFF. As DNA, the CDR3 is TGTGCCAGCAGTTCCGCCCCTACCGCGGGTACTGAAGCTTTCTTT.